The 21 T cell receptor beta chains below come from one sample, sequenced in a study of T cells in localized non-small cell lung cancer. Clones were sequenced by immunoSEQ multiplex PCR, and TCRdb holds only the in-frame ones, with some missing. In the table there are some 72,000 clones, about 83% of which are singletons. Sequencing was performed on peripheral blood, taken before any cancer treatment. The receptor set was obtained from a man between 40 and 70 years old with stage I lung adenocarcinoma.

V gene TRBV19 combines with J gene TRBJ1-4, with 7 nucleotides matching TRBD1. Germline values: CDR1 LNHDA, CDR2 SQIVND (reference sequence). The CDR3 has 16 residues. The V gene end was trimmed by 3 bases and the J gene end by 3 bases; junction bases not matched to a gene: 7. This CDR3 is CASSMRQGEANEKLFF. CDR3 coding DNA: TGTGCCAGTAGTATGCGACAGGGTGAGGCTAATGAAAAACTGTTTTTT.

This clone showed up just a few times. The genes are TRBV30 and TRBJ2-5, with D unclear. CDR1 and CDR2 from the germline V gene are GTSNPN and SVGIG (reference sequence). The CDR3 is 15 amino acids. Trimming cost V 2 bases and J 0 bases, with 13 bases left between them. Here the CDR3 DNA reads TGTGCCTGGAGTCTATCCAGGTCGTACCAAGAGACCCAGTACTTC. This gives the protein CAWSLSRSYQETQYF.

The V gene is TRBV6-1, the J gene TRBJ2-4; perhaps TRBD2 as D (7 bases). This CDR3 comprises 14 residues. The V end lost 3 bases, the J end lost 7 bases, and 13 bases lay between the germline ends. CDR1 is MNHNS and CDR2 is SASEGT in the germline V gene. DNA of the CDR3: TGTGCCAGCAGTGATTGGGGGGGCAGTAACATTCAGTACTTC. It encodes CASSDWGGSNIQYF.

This clone was seen only once. This chain joins TRBV18 and TRBJ2-7, with D maybe TRBD1 (5 bases). Germline lookup yields CDR1 KGHSH and CDR2 LQKENI. V lost 4 bases to trimming and J lost 4 bases, with 14 bases between them. The CDR3 covers 14 residues. The CDR3 sequence is CASSLPTETYEQYF. As DNA, the CDR3 is TGTGCCAGCTCACTACCGACAGAAACTTACGAGCAGTACTTC. The full variable domain, in which reference TRBV18 and TRBJ2-7 provide the parts outside the CDR3, is NAGVMQNPRHLVRRRGQEARLRCSPMKGHSHVYWYRQLPEEGLKFMVYLQKENIIDESGMPKERFSAEFPKEGPSILRIQQVVRGDSAAYFCASSLPTETYEQYFGPGTRLTVT.

The genes are TRBV2 and TRBJ1-4; D not resolved. This CDR3 spans 12 amino acids. The germline CDR1 and CDR2 sequences are SNHLY and FYNNEI. V lost 8 bases to trimming and J lost 10 bases, with 14 bases between them. CDR3 coding DNA: TGTGCCAGCGAGTCTGGTAGAGCAAAACTGTTTTTT. Protein product: CASESGRAKLFF.

The gene calls are TRBV27 and TRBJ1-4, with unresolved D. The CDR3 sequence is 16 residues long. With 4 bases removed from V and 4 bases from J, the gap between germline ends came to 16 bases. Germline CDR1 is MNHEY and CDR2 is SMNVEV (reference sequence). The CDR3 bases are TGTGCCAGCAGTTCCGCGAGGCTGCGCCGTAATGAAAAACTGTTTTTT. Protein: CASSSARLRRNEKLFF.

The V call is TRBV7-6, the J call TRBJ1-1; a possible D gene is TRBD1 (6 bases). CDR1 SGHVS and CDR2 FNYEAQ come from the germline V gene. There are 14 residues in the CDR3. Trimming took off 4 bases at V and 3 bases at J, with 12 bases between the two ends. CDR3 nucleotide sequence: TGTGCCAGCAGCTCCCACCAGGGGTACACTGAAGCTTTCTTT. Translated: CASSSHQGYTEAFF.

This clone showed up just once. V usage is TRBV5-1 and J usage is TRBJ2-1; 15 nucleotides align to TRBD2. CDR3 length: 16 amino acids. V dropped 3 bases and J dropped 8; count of bases not matched to a gene: 6. Looked up from germline, CDR1 is SGHRS and CDR2 is YFSETQ. The CDR3: CASSSGTSGRSDEQFF. The CDR3 bases are TGCGCCAGCAGCTCGGGGACTAGCGGGAGGTCCGATGAGCAGTTCTTC.

This CDR3 reads CASFMRVDGGAYEQYF. CDR3 DNA: TGCGCCAGCTTTATGAGGGTCGATGGGGGCGCCTACGAGCAGTACTTC. The V and J genes are TRBV10-1 and TRBJ2-7; D might be TRBD1 (6 bases). CDR3 size: 16 residues. Germline loops: CDR1 WNHNN, CDR2 SYGVQD (reference sequence). Trimming stripped 8 bases from V and 2 bases from J, with 22 bases between.

The V call is TRBV6-1, the J call TRBJ2-7; 11 nucleotides match TRBD1. The V gene's germline CDR1 is MNHNS and CDR2 SASEGT. V lost 4 bases to trimming and J lost 4 bases; unmatched junction nucleotides: 6. The CDR3 covers 15 residues. The CDR3 sequence is CASSAWTGGTYEQYF. CDR3 coding DNA: TGTGCCAGCAGTGCCTGGACAGGGGGCACTTACGAGCAGTACTTC.

The CDR3 coding sequence is TGTGCCATCAGTCCCCGAAATGAGCAGTTCTTC. It encodes CAISPRNEQFF. The chain couples TRBV10-3 to TRBJ2-1; no definite D call. The germline CDR1 and CDR2 sequences are ENHRY and SYGVKD. The CDR3 totals 11 residues. The germline V and J ends were trimmed by 5 bases and 7 bases, with 6 bases remaining between them.

The chain has TRBV27 and TRBJ1-6; 12 bases map to TRBD1. The junction had 8 bases not matched to a gene; V was cut back by 4 bases and J by 10 bases. Germline CDR1 is MNHEY and CDR2 is SMNVEV (reference sequence). The CDR3 length is 16 residues. As DNA, the CDR3 is TGTGCCAGCAGTTATCAGGGACAGGGGGCTTCCTCACCCCTCCACTTT. It specifies CASSYQGQGASSPLHF.

The gene calls are TRBV5-1 and TRBJ2-7, with a possible D match to TRBD1 (5 bases). The germline CDR1 and CDR2 sequences are SGHRS and YFSETQ. Trimming cost V 2 bases and J 2 bases, with 11 bases left between them. CDR3 length equals 14 residues. CDR3 bases: TGCGCCAGCAGCTTAGACAGTGCGACCTACGAGCAGTACTTC. Its translation is CASSLDSATYEQYF.

The V call is TRBV6-1, the J call TRBJ2-5; D may be TRBD1 or TRBD2 (5 bases each). From germline, CDR1 is MNHNS and CDR2 SASEGT. CDR3 size: 12 residues. V was trimmed by 7 bases and J by 4 bases, leaving 10 bases between them. The CDR3 sequence is CASTLGAETQYF. The CDR3 nucleotides are TGTGCCAGCACCCTCGGGGCAGAGACCCAGTACTTC.

The chain carries TRBV5-1 and TRBJ2-5; D not certain. Trimming removed 3 bases at V and 2 bases at J, with 11 bases between. The CDR3 consists of 14 residues. Germline CDR1 reads SGHRS; CDR2 reads YFSETQ. The DNA for the CDR3 is TGCGCCAGCAGCTCCTCGGTAAATCAAGAGACCCAGTACTTC. It translates to CASSSSVNQETQYF.

The chain links TRBV12-5 to TRBJ2-3, with TRBD2 matching 9 bases. CDR3 length: 14 amino acids. J lost 3 bases, V lost 5 bases, and 3 bases had no gene match. Germline V gene data show CDR1 as LGHNT and CDR2 as FRNRAP. The CDR3 reads CASGLSGGTDTQYF. CDR3 nucleotide sequence: TGTGCTAGTGGTCTTAGCGGGGGTACAGATACGCAGTATTTT.

This sequence joins TRBV5-1 and TRBJ1-1, with D tentatively TRBD1 (6 bases). The V gene's germline CDR1 is SGHRS and CDR2 YFSETQ. With 0 bases removed from V and 3 bases from J, the gap between germline ends came to 9 bases. The CDR3 consists of 14 residues. The CDR3 DNA follows: TGCGCCAGCAGCTTGGACCACAGGGACACTGAAGCTTTCTTT. Translating gives CASSLDHRDTEAFF.

This sequence joins TRBV7-9 and TRBJ1-2; D possibly corresponds to TRBD1 (6 bases). V was clipped by 7 bases and J by 6 bases, with 21 bases between them. Germline V gene lookup returns CDR1 SEHNR and CDR2 FQNEAQ (reference sequence). The CDR3 totals 15 residues. CDR3 sequence: CASNPRTAGGDGYTF. CDR3 nucleotides: TGTGCCAGCAACCCCCGGACAGCCGGAGGAGATGGCTACACCTTC.

This chain links TRBV5-6 with TRBJ1-2; maybe TRBD1 (6 bases). The CDR3 extends over 15 amino acids. Germline CDR1 SGHDT, CDR2 YYEEEE. The germline V and J ends were trimmed by 0 bases and 7 bases, with 16 bases remaining between them. In DNA form, the CDR3 reads TGTGCCAGCAGCTTGGCCATCCTCACGGGGGCTGGCTACACCTTC. Its protein product is CASSLAILTGAGYTF.

CDR3 in amino acids: CAWSSSYSNQPQHF. The CDR3 coding sequence is TGTGCCTGGAGTTCGAGTTATAGCAATCAGCCCCAGCATTTT. The chain couples TRBV30 to TRBJ1-5; D is undetermined. The V gene lost 2 bases and the J gene lost 0 bases, with 8 bases spanning the gap. CDR3 length: 14 residues. Germline lookup yields CDR1 GTSNPN and CDR2 SVGIG (reference sequence).

The V and J genes are TRBV4-1 and TRBJ2-1; D unresolved. Trimming shortened V by 1 base and J by 4 bases, and 14 bases separated the two germline ends. Germline lookup yields CDR1 MGHRA and CDR2 YSYEKL. The CDR3 extends over 16 amino acids. The chain's CDR3 is CASSQGTGYPYNEQFF. DNA for the CDR3: TGCGCCAGCAGCCAAGGAACTGGATACCCATACAATGAGCAGTTCTTC.